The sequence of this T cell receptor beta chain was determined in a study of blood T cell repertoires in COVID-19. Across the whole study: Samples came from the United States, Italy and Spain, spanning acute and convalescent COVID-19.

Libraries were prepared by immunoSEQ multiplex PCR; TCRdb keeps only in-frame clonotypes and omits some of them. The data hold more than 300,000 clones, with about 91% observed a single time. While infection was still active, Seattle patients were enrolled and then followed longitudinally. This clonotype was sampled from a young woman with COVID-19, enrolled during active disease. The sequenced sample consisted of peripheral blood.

The CDR3 DNA follows: TGTGCCAGCAGTTTGTCAGCGGACCACCACTCCTACAATGAGCAGTTCTTC. Translated, it gives CASSLSADHHSYNEQFF. J is TRBJ2-1 and V is TRBV27, with D tentatively TRBD2 (5 bases). This CDR3 has 17 amino acids. Trimming cost V 3 bases and J 0 bases, with 15 bases left between them. Germline CDR1 is MNHEY and CDR2 is SMNVEV (reference sequence).